The following is a T cell receptor (beta chain) sequence with its context. The antigen it recognizes is unknown. One base away there is no much larger clone; base qualities are not given. The donors were some 39 Caucasian individuals from Russia, aged 6 to 90 years, who were systemically healthy. Each donor gave ten milliliters of peripheral blood, drawn into EDTA-treated Vacutainer tubes. Ficoll-Paque density-gradient centrifugation was used to isolate PBMCs, with at least 6.5 million per sample. Trizol reagent was used to extract total RNA from the PBMCs, yielding at least 6 micrograms per sample. For every donor, flow cytometry on a PBMC aliquot measured the percentage of naive CD45RAhigh/CD27high T cells. Looking up the germline V gene (reference sequence) yields CDR1 SEHNR and CDR2 FQNEAQ. The trim is 5 bases for V and 11 bases for J, with a gap of 18 bases between the germline ends. From the cysteine through the phenylalanine, the CDR3 covers 13 amino acids. CDR3 DNA only is kept here, 39 bases in frame from base 1.

The method behind the library was 5' RACE. Sequencing took place on an Illumina HiSeq 2500. A second PCR of roughly 7 to 11 cycles was performed with a sample-barcoded 5' primer and a J-beta primer mix. A template-switch 5' adaptor carrying 12 random nucleotides introduced a unique molecular identifier onto each TCR beta cDNA molecule. Each sample yielded at least 2.5 million CDR3-containing paired-end reads. All of the RNA was converted into first-strand cDNA using the Mint cDNA synthesis kit, with a TRBC-specific oligonucleotide serving as the primer. Following uracil-DNA glycosylase treatment, all cDNA underwent a first 18-cycle PCR with the universal primers M1SS and BC2_uni_R. In the original analysis: Each sample was normalized by randomly selecting 1 million high-quality reads, each carrying a distinct molecular identifier. Reads sharing molecular identifiers were discarded rather than binned into consensus sequences. MiTCR, set to a Q25 quality threshold and the strictest error-elimination algorithm, was used for CDR3 identification, clonotype clustering and error correction. A nonparametric unseen species model with Euler transformation was used to estimate lower-bound total TCR beta diversity. TCRdb passed the public sequencing reads through fastp at Q25 and MiXCR, retaining productive beta sequences. Entries that share a CDR3 protein sequence are merged under the most common genes and DNA. These V and J calls rely on TCRdb rather than the paper's analysis. The sample yields approximately 1,000,000 distinct CDR3 sequences; around two fifths were counted once. Around 13% of the sample lies in the top ten.

This sample was included in a study of blood T cells in healthy people across ages (dated by TCRdb to 2015 to 2017). Broadly, across the study: In model experiments, template switching captured roughly one uniquely barcoded TCR beta cDNA molecule for every two T cells. Using deep sequencing normalized with unique cDNA molecular identifiers, the study measured how TCR beta repertoire diversity changes with age. Four age groups were formed from the donors: young (average approximately 15 years), middle-aged (around 39), aged (around 62) and long-lived (less than 85). Donors of different ages were randomly distributed across sequencing lanes to avoid experimental bias. Two additional independent replicas of 1 million unique cDNA reads from the same blood draw were analyzed for two donors (one aged 18 to 30 and one aged 80 or older).

Study-level results and caveats: Conclusive comparison of naive and antigen-experienced compartments was prevented by the profiling of bulk unsorted PBMCs. The long-lived group showed more naive CD4+ T cells, fewer expanded clones and increased TCR diversity than the aged group, suggesting age selection. Estimates of total diversity based on one million sequenced T cells were considered lower bounds and underestimates. The CMV infection status of donors was not known, potentially confounding age-related changes in expanded clonotypes. Observed TCR beta diversity correlated strongly with the percentage of naive T cells measured by flow cytometry. Observed TCR beta diversity per million T cells fell roughly linearly with age, and a significant reduction was already apparent by age roughly 40.

The receptor comes from a man aged 18 to 35 in good health. Sequencing was done on a sample of blood. The chain is made from TRBV7-9 and TRBJ2-5; 5 matching bases give a weak D call of TRBD2. The CDR3 protein: CASSEGLFDEQYF. The nucleotide sequence reads TGTGCCAGCAGCGAAGGACTTTTCGATGAGCAGTACTTC.